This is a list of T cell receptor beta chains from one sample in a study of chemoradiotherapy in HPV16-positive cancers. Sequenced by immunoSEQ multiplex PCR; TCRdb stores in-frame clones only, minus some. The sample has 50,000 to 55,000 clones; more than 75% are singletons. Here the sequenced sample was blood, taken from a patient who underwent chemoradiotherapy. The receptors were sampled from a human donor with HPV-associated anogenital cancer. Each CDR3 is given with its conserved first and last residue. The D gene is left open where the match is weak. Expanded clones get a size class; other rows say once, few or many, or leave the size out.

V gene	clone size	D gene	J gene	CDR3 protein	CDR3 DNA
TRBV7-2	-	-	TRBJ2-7	CASSRAYEQYF	TGTGCCAGCAGCCGTGCCTACGAGCAGTACTTC
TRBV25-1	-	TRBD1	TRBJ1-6	CASRSRGTGRYSPLHF	TGTGCCAGCAGATCCCGGGGGACAGGGCGATATTCACCCCTCCACTTT
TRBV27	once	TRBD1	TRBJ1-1	CASSLPGQPYTEAFF	TGTGCCAGCAGTTTACCGGGACAGCCTTACACTGAAGCTTTCTTT
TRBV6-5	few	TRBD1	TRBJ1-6	CASSYSGGSDSPLHF	TGTGCCAGCAGTTACTCAGGGGGCTCGGATTCACCCCTCCACTTT
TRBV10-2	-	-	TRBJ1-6	CASSDPETTPLHF	TGCGCCAGCAGTGACCCAGAGACGACCCCCCTCCACTTT
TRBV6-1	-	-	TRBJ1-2	CASSEVQGRNYGYTF	TGTGCCAGCAGTGAAGTACAGGGAAGGAACTATGGCTACACCTTC
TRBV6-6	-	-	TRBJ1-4	CASSYSEGNNEKLFF	TGTGCCAGCAGTTACTCCGAAGGAAACAATGAAAAACTGTTTTTT
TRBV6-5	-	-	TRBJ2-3	CASSFGVGEQYF	TGTGCCAGCAGTTTCGGGGTGGGAGAGCAGTATTTT
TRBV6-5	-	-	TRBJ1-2	CASSFGRKNYGYTF	TGTGCCAGCAGTTTCGGACGGAAAAACTATGGCTACACCTTC
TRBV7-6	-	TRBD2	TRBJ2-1	CASSLLAGEYNEQFF	TGTGCCAGCAGCTTACTAGCGGGGGAATACAATGAGCAGTTCTTC
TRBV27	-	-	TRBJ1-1	CASSPRRGVMNTEAFF	TGTGCCAGCAGCCCTAGGCGGGGGGTAATGAACACTGAAGCTTTCTTT
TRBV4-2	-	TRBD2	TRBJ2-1	CASSYGLAEYNEQFF	TGTGCCAGCAGCTATGGACTAGCGGAGTACAATGAGCAGTTCTTC
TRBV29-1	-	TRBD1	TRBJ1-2	CSVRQGNYGYTF	TGCAGCGTTCGACAGGGGAACTATGGCTACACCTTC
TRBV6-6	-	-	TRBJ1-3	CASSYSQGSGNTIYF	TGTGCCAGCAGTTACTCCCAGGGTTCCGGAAACACCATATATTTT
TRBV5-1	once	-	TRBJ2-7	CASSLRGDEQYF	TGCGCCAGCAGCCTTCGGGGAGACGAGCAGTACTTC
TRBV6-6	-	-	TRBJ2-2	CASSQNTGELFF	TGTGCCAGCAGCCAAAACACCGGGGAGCTGTTTTTT
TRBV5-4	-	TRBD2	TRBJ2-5	CASSGGTSWETQYF	TGTGCCAGCAGCGGGGGGACTAGCTGGGAGACCCAGTACTTC
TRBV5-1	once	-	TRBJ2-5	CASSRRQGTGETQYF	TGCGCCAGCAGCCGGAGGCAGGGGACCGGGGAGACCCAGTACTTC
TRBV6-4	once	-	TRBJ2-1	CASSPEGGAARVQFF	TGTGCCAGCAGCCCAGAGGGGGGGGCGGCTAGGGTGCAGTTCTTC
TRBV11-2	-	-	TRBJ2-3	CASSGRATSTDTQYF	TGTGCCAGCAGTGGGCGGGCCACTAGCACAGATACGCAGTATTTT
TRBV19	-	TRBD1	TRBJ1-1	CASSHRGMEDTEAFF	TGTGCCAGTAGTCACAGGGGCATGGAGGACACTGAAGCTTTCTTT
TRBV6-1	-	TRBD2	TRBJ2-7	CASRGGSRQTSEQYF	TGTGCCAGCAGGGGGGGGAGCAGACAGACATCCGAGCAGTACTTC
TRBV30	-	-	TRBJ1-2	CAWSTGPTYGYTF	TGTGCCTGGAGTACAGGGCCCACCTATGGCTACACCTTC
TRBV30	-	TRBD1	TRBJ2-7	CAWRDRAVRMSYEQYF	TGTGCCTGGCGGGACAGGGCGGTGAGGATGTCCTACGAGCAGTACTTC
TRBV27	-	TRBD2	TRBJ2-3	CASSLTPSGGPGLRDTQYF	TGTGCCAGCAGTTTAACCCCTTCGGGGGGGCCTGGATTGCGTGATACGCAGTATTTT
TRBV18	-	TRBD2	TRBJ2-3	CASSPRASGNTDTQYF	TGTGCCAGCTCACCACGGGCTAGCGGGAACACAGATACGCAGTATTTT
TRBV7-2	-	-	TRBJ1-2	CASSAQGGYGYTF	TGTGCCAGCAGCGCCCAGGGAGGCTATGGCTACACCTTC
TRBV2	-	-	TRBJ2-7	CASSERGRVYEQYF	TGTGCCAGCAGTGAAAGGGGCAGAGTGTACGAGCAGTACTTC
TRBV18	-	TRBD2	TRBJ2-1	CASSPPGLAGERQFF	TGTGCCAGCTCACCACCGGGACTAGCGGGAGAGAGGCAGTTCTTC
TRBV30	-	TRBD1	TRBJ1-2	CAWSGQGIGYTF	TGTGCCTGGAGTGGACAGGGTATCGGCTACACCTTC
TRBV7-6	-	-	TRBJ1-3	CASSTDSPTIYF	TGTGCCAGCAGCACGGACTCGCCCACCATATATTTT
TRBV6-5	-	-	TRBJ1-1	CASSSITGGGTEAFF	TGTGCCAGCAGTTCCATCACAGGAGGGGGGACTGAAGCTTTCTTT
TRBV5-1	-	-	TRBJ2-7	CASSFVGESSNEQYF	TGCGCCAGCAGCTTCGTGGGGGAGAGTAGCAACGAGCAGTACTTC
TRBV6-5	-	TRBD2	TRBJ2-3	CASRRGGDIDTQYF	TGTGCCAGCAGGCGGGGAGGGGATATAGATACGCAGTATTTT
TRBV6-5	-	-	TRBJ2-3	CASRLRILPPDTQYF	TGTGCCAGCAGACTACGAATACTTCCTCCGGATACGCAGTATTTT
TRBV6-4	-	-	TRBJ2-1	CASSVDSSSYNEQFF	TGTGCCAGCAGCGTGGACTCAAGCTCCTACAATGAGCAGTTCTTC
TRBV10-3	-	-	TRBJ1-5	CAISPGVNQPQHF	TGTGCCATCAGTCCCGGAGTCAATCAGCCCCAGCATTTT
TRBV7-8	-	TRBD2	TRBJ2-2	CASSLSGIGELFF	TGTGCCAGCAGCTTAAGCGGGATCGGGGAGCTGTTTTTT
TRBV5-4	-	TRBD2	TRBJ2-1	CASSISGRVPHEQFF	TGTGCCAGCAGCATTAGCGGGCGAGTACCCCATGAGCAGTTCTTC
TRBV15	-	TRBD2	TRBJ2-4	CATSRVLTSGGDIQYF	TGTGCCACCAGCAGAGTGCTGACTAGCGGGGGAGACATTCAGTACTTC
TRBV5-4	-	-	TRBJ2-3	CASSGGDTQYF	TGTGCCAGCAGCGGAGGGGATACGCAGTATTTT
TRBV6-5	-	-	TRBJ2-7	CASSRGRHEQYF	TGTGCCAGCTCCAGGGGAAGGCACGAGCAGTACTTC
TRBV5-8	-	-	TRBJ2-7	CASSTLMWTYEQYF	TGTGCCAGCAGCACCCTGATGTGGACCTACGAGCAGTACTTC
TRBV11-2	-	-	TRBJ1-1	CASSLVPGAGTEAFF	TGTGCCAGCAGCTTAGTTCCGGGGGCGGGCACTGAAGCTTTCTTT
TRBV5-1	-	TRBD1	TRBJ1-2	CASSPRDRRYGYTF	TGCGCCAGCAGCCCCCGGGACAGGCGGTATGGCTACACCTTC
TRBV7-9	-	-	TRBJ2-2	CASSPSGTGELFF	TGTGCCAGCAGCCCAAGCGGCACCGGGGAGCTGTTTTTT
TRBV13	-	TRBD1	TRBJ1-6	CASSLDRGLNSPLHF	TGTGCCAGCAGCTTGGACAGGGGCTTGAATTCACCCCTCCACTTT
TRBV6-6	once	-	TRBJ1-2	CASKSGLIFFGYTF	TGTGCCAGCAAGTCGGGACTTATCTTCTTTGGCTACACCTTC
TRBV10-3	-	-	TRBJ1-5	CAISEVQGSNQPQHF	TGTGCCATCAGTGAGGTCCAGGGGAGCAATCAGCCCCAGCATTTT
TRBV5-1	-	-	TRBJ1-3	CASSLGLQTGNTIYF	TGCGCCAGCAGCTTGGGACTGCAAACTGGAAACACCATATATTTT
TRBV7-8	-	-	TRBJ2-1	CASSGGSYNEQFF	TGTGCCAGCAGCGGAGGGTCCTACAATGAGCAGTTCTTC
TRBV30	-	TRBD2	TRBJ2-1	CAWYSSGGPREQFF	TGTGCCTGGTATTCGAGCGGGGGCCCTAGGGAGCAGTTCTTC
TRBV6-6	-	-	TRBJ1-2	CASSYKSEANYGYTF	TGTGCCAGCAGTTACAAATCCGAGGCCAACTATGGCTACACCTTC
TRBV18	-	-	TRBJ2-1	CASSHDPGKASYNEQFF	TGTGCCAGCTCACACGACCCGGGGAAAGCGTCCTACAATGAGCAGTTCTTC
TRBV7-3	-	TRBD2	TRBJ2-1	CASSFGLAVYNEQFF	TGTGCCAGCAGCTTCGGACTAGCGGTATACAATGAGCAGTTCTTC
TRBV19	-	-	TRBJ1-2	CASSLDGPYGYTF	TGTGCCAGTAGTCTAGACGGTCCGTATGGCTACACCTTC
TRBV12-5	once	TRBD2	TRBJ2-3	CASGLVREGTDTQYF	TGTGCTAGTGGTTTGGTTCGGGAGGGTACAGATACGCAGTATTTT
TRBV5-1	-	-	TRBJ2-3	CASSLGGRGGDTQYF	TGCGCCAGCAGCTTGGGAGGGAGAGGAGGAGATACGCAGTATTTT
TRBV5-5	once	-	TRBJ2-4	CASSLETNIQYF	TGTGCCAGCAGCTTGGAGACAAACATTCAGTACTTC